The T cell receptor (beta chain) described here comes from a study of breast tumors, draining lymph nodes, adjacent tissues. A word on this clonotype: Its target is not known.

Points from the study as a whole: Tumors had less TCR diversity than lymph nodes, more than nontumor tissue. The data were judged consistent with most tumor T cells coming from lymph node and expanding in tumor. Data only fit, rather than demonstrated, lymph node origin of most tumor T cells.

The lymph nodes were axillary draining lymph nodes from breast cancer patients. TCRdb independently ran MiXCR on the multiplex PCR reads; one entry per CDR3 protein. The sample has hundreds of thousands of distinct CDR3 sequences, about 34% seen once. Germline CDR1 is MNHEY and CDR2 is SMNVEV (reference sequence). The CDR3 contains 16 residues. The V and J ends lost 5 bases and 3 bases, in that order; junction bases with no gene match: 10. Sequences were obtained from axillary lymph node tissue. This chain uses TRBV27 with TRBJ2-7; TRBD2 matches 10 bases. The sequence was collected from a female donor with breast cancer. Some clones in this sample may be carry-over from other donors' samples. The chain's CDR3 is CASSPHSSGSGYEQYF. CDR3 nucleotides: TGTGCCAGCAGTCCCCACTCTAGCGGGAGTGGCTACGAGCAGTACTTC.